A selection of T cell receptor beta chains follows, all from one sample in a study of blood T cell repertoires in COVID-19. The method was immunoSEQ multiplex PCR; TCRdb's version includes in-frame clones alone and lacks a portion of them. The sample records about 51,000 clones, 82% being singletons. Sequenced input: peripheral blood. The receptor source for this set is a human donor with acute or convalescent COVID-19. The donor label of this sample is uncertain. CDR3s include the opening cysteine and the closing phenylalanine or tryptophan. Fields, in order: CDR3 length, V gene, J gene, CDR3 protein.

cdr3_length: 15; v_call: TRBV9; j_call: TRBJ1-2; cdr3_aa: CASSGQGLTGGGYTF
cdr3_length: 16; v_call: TRBV27; j_call: TRBJ1-6; cdr3_aa: CASSLSIYGGNSPLHF
cdr3_length: 13; v_call: TRBV12-3/TRBV12-4; j_call: TRBJ1-1; cdr3_aa: CASSSKGDTEAFF
cdr3_length: 13; v_call: TRBV11-3; j_call: TRBJ2-5; cdr3_aa: CASSSTRGETQYF
cdr3_length: 16; v_call: TRBV5-1; j_call: TRBJ1-1; cdr3_aa: CASSPLGQGGYTEAFF
cdr3_length: 12; v_call: TRBV6-2/TRBV6-3; j_call: TRBJ1-1; cdr3_aa: CASSLMNTEAFF
cdr3_length: 12; v_call: TRBV12-3/TRBV12-4; j_call: TRBJ1-5; cdr3_aa: CASSLRGLRLHF
cdr3_length: 16; v_call: TRBV5-1; j_call: TRBJ2-7; cdr3_aa: CASSYCERGLSYEQYF
cdr3_length: 15; v_call: TRBV10-3; j_call: TRBJ1-6; cdr3_aa: CAISESGQYNSPLHF
cdr3_length: 14; v_call: TRBV5-1; j_call: TRBJ2-5; cdr3_aa: CASSGRGLQETQYF
cdr3_length: 14; v_call: TRBV6-5; j_call: TRBJ1-2; cdr3_aa: CASSYEQGAYGYTF
cdr3_length: 15; v_call: TRBV28; j_call: TRBJ1-6; cdr3_aa: CASSIPRDYNSPLHF
cdr3_length: 13; v_call: TRBV19; j_call: TRBJ1-2; cdr3_aa: CASSPQGTYGYTF
cdr3_length: 15; v_call: TRBV7-2; j_call: TRBJ2-1; cdr3_aa: CASSLRTSGYNEQFF
cdr3_length: 14; v_call: TRBV30; j_call: TRBJ1-1; cdr3_aa: CAWRTRNMNTEAFF
cdr3_length: 16; v_call: TRBV18; j_call: TRBJ2-2; cdr3_aa: CASSPGLAPNTGELFF
cdr3_length: 16; v_call: TRBV15; j_call: TRBJ2-5; cdr3_aa: CATSSYTGGLQETQYF
cdr3_length: 12; v_call: TRBV6-5; j_call: TRBJ2-2; cdr3_aa: CASTTGSGELFF